What follows are 19 T cell receptor beta chains derived from one specimen sequenced in a study of T cell responses to AZD1222 COVID-19 vaccine. TCRdb keeps only in-frame clones here, not all; method: immunoSEQ multiplex PCR. The sample comprises about 150,000 clones, 80% to 90% of which are singletons, and around 8.6% rests with the top ten. The sample here was peripheral blood, taken on day 0 of AZD1222 vaccination. The source is an adult in good health.

This clone was picked up one time. The V and J genes are TRBV28 and TRBJ2-7; the D call may be TRBD1 or TRBD2 (5 bases each). The CDR3 has 15 amino acids. Trimming shortened V by 3 bases and J by 5 bases, and 17 bases separated the two germline ends. The V gene's germline CDR1 is MDHEN and CDR2 SYDVKM. CDR3 in DNA: TGTGCCAGCAGTTTTCAGGGACCCGGTGAGAACGAGCAGTACTTC. Amino acids: CASSFQGPGENEQYF.

This clone was picked up a small number of times. The chain links TRBV10-2 to TRBJ1-4; D perhaps matches TRBD1 (5 bases). Trimming pared 8 bases from V and 10 bases from J, leaving 14 bases between. Germline CDR1 WSHSY, CDR2 SAAADI. The length of the CDR3 is 12 residues. CDR3 loop: CASWGGSAKLFF. The CDR3 bases are TGCGCCAGCTGGGGGGGTTCGGCAAAACTGTTTTTT.

The chain combines TRBV28 with TRBJ1-3; D is uncertain. The CDR3 sequence is 14 residues long. From germline, CDR1 is MDHEN and CDR2 SYDVKM. V shed 7 bases and J shed 0 bases, with 10 bases lying between them. The CDR3 sequence is CASTLSNSGNTIYF. CDR3 in DNA: TGTGCCAGCACCTTATCCAACTCTGGAAACACCATATATTTT.

This rearrangement joins TRBV19 to TRBJ1-5; TRBD1 aligns across 10 bases. The J segment lost 6 bases and the V segment lost 0 bases, leaving 5 bases of the junction unmatched. The germline gives CDR1 LNHDA, CDR2 SQIVND (reference sequence). This CDR3 has 16 residues. The CDR3 coding sequence is TGTGCCAGTAGTATAGACGGGACAGGGGCCGGTCAGCCCCAGCATTTT. Translating it yields CASSIDGTGAGQPQHF.

The chain employs TRBV7-2 and TRBJ2-1; TRBD1 might be the D (5 bases). The germline gives CDR1 SGHTA, CDR2 FQGNSA. V was pared by 5 bases and J by 1 base, with 21 bases between. There are 18 residues in the CDR3. CDR3 sequence: CASSAQTQGSLSYNEQFF. The CDR3 DNA reads as TGTGCCAGCAGCGCCCAAACGCAGGGTTCCCTTTCCTACAATGAGCAGTTCTTC. Using reference TRBV7-2 and TRBJ2-1 for the parts outside the CDR3, the full variable domain is GAGVSQSPSNKVTEKGKDVELRCDPISGHTALYWYRQSLGQGLEFLIYFQGNSAPDKSGLPSDRFSAERTGGSVSTLTIQRTQQEDSAVYLCASSAQTQGSLSYNEQFFGPGTRLTVL.

The V gene is TRBV7-6, the J gene TRBJ2-3; no reliable D call. The CDR3 is made up of 13 amino acids. Trimming removed 1 base from V and 5 bases from J, with 7 bases in between. The V gene's germline CDR1 is SGHVS and CDR2 FNYEAQ. This chain's CDR3 is CASSLVWEDTQYF. In nucleotides, the CDR3 is TGTGCCAGCAGCTTAGTTTGGGAAGATACGCAGTATTTT.

This chain links TRBV20-1 with TRBJ1-2; unclear D gene. V gave up 4 bases and J gave up 8 bases, with 11 bases separating them. The CDR3 has 11 residues. Germline V lookup: CDR1 DFQATT, CDR2 SNEGSKA (reference sequence). The CDR3: CSAIGRDGYTF. CDR3 coding DNA: TGCAGTGCTATCGGGAGAGACGGCTACACCTTC.

The chain has TRBV21-1 and TRBJ2-1; TRBD1 reflects the table's D call only, with no check against the DNA. TRBV21-1 is a listed pseudogene. This CDR3 has 15 residues. DNA of the CDR3: TGTGCCAGCAGCCGCGGGACAGGGCTCCAGTTGGGGCAGTTCTTC. It yields the protein CASSRGTGLQLGQFF.

This chain uses TRBV7-8 with TRBJ1-4, with a possible D match to TRBD1 (5 bases). This CDR3 has 17 amino acids. Germline CDR1 reads SGHVS; CDR2 reads FQNEAQ. The V and J ends lost 3 bases and 3 bases respectively, with 17 bases between them. The CDR3 sequence: CASSLRGVVSANEKLFF. The CDR3 DNA follows: TGTGCCAGCAGCTTGAGAGGGGTGGTTTCGGCTAATGAAAAACTGTTTTTT.

The rearrangement links TRBV5-1 to TRBJ2-7; tentatively, D is TRBD2 (6 bases). The CDR3 length is 14 residues. Trimming pared 7 bases from V and 3 bases from J, leaving 17 bases between. Germline V gene lookup returns CDR1 SGHRS and CDR2 YFSETQ. As DNA, the CDR3 is TGCGCCAGCGGAAAGGACGGAGGGCTCTACGAGCAGTACTTC. This gives the protein CASGKDGGLYEQYF.

CDR3: CASSQNQGQGEQYF. The CDR3, as DNA: TGTGCCAGCTCACAAAACCAGGGGCAGGGCGAGCAGTACTTC. The chain combines TRBV18 with TRBJ2-7, with TRBD1 as a possible D gene (6 bases). CDR3 length equals 14 residues. The germline V gene has CDR1 KGHSH and CDR2 LQKENI. With 4 bases removed from V and 6 bases from J, the gap between germline ends came to 16 bases.

This clone has more than one count but fewer than ten. The V and J genes are TRBV19 and TRBJ1-3, with D unresolved. Germline loops: CDR1 LNHDA, CDR2 SQIVND (reference sequence). This CDR3 has 14 amino acids. V gave up 7 bases and J gave up 0 bases, with 10 bases separating them. In DNA form, the CDR3 reads TGTGCCAGTAACCCACAGAGCTCTGGAAACACCATATATTTT. Translated, it gives CASNPQSSGNTIYF. Looking up the rest from reference TRBV19 and TRBJ1-3 gives the full variable domain: DGGITQSPKYLFRKEGQNVTLSCEQNLNHDAMYWYRQDPGQGLRLIYYSQIVNDFQKGDIAEGYSVSREKKESFPLTVTSAQKNPTAFYLCASNPQSSGNTIYFGEGSWLTVV.

The CDR3 DNA is TGTGCCAGCAGACGGGACTCCTATGAGCAGTTCTTC. It translates to CASRRDSYEQFF. The J gene is TRBJ2-1, the V gene TRBV7-9, with D possibly being TRBD2 (6 bases). V lost 6 bases to trimming and J lost 8 bases, with 11 bases between them. The length of the CDR3 is 12 residues. CDR1 is SEHNR and CDR2 is FQNEAQ in the germline V gene (reference sequence).

This clone was seen a handful of times. V usage is TRBV19 and J usage is TRBJ2-7; the match to TRBD1 covers 11 bases. The ends lost 7 bases at V and 3 bases at J; junction bases unmatched: 11. Germline assignment: CDR1 LNHDA and CDR2 SQIVND (reference sequence). The CDR3 consists of 16 residues. CDR3 nucleotide sequence: TGTGCCAGTACCACACCTGGGACAGGGGGGGACTACGAGCAGTACTTC. This encodes CASTTPGTGGDYEQYF.

This clone showed up just once. This rearrangement joins TRBV3-1 (or the pseudogene TRBV3-2) to TRBJ1-4, with TRBD1 matching over 9 bases. This CDR3 contains 15 residues. V lost 4 bases to trimming and J lost 3 bases; unmatched junction nucleotides: 3. Germline V CDR1 and CDR2: LGHDT, YNNKEL (reference sequence). The CDR3 region is CASSPTGGPNEKLFF. The CDR3 region has the DNA TGTGCCAGCAGCCCGACAGGGGGACCTAATGAAAAACTGTTTTTT.

The V call is TRBV5-1, the J call TRBJ1-1; 8 bases are shared with TRBD1. The CDR3 extends over 18 amino acids. Germline-derived CDR1 and CDR2 are SGHRS and YFSETQ. The ends lost 4 bases at V and 4 bases at J; junction bases unmatched: 18. The CDR3 DNA is TGCGCCAGCAGCCTATACGGGACAGGCCTAATAACGGGCACTGAAGCTTTCTTT. It codes for CASSLYGTGLITGTEAFF.

The V and J genes are TRBV9 and TRBJ2-3; D call uncertain. This CDR3 has 15 residues. CDR1 and CDR2 from the germline V gene are SGDLS and YYNGEE. V lost 4 bases and J 0 bases, leaving 12 bases between the germline ends. CDR3 in amino acids: CASSLSLFSTDTQYF. DNA of the CDR3: TGTGCCAGCAGCTTATCTCTATTTAGCACAGATACGCAGTATTTT. The variable domain in full, with the rest retrieved from reference TRBV9 and TRBJ2-3, is DSGVTQTPKHLITATGQRVTLRCSPRSGDLSVYWYQQSLDQGLQFLIQYYNGEERAKGNILERFSAQQFPDLHSELNLSSLELGDSALYFCASSLSLFSTDTQYFGPGTRLTVL.

In this sample, this clone turned up once. V usage is TRBV5-1 and J usage is TRBJ2-3; the D gene is possibly TRBD1 (8 bases). V was shortened by 4 bases and J by 2 bases, with 23 bases between the two germline ends. Germline loops: CDR1 SGHRS, CDR2 YFSETQ. The CDR3 loop spans 18 amino acids. CDR3 sequence (DNA): TGCGCCAGCAGCCCAGGACAGGGAATGGGGGGGGTCACAGATACGCAGTATTTT. It specifies CASSPGQGMGGVTDTQYF.

CDR3 nucleotides: TGTGCCAGCAGTCCAACGACAGGGGGCTTGGGCTATGGCTACACCTTC. Its protein product is CASSPTTGGLGYGYTF. The chain has TRBV7-9 and TRBJ1-2; 10 positions agree with TRBD1. The CDR3 is 16 residues long. Germline V lookup: CDR1 SEHNR, CDR2 FQNEAQ (reference sequence). The V gene end was trimmed by 6 bases and the J gene end by 4 bases; junction bases not matched to a gene: 11.